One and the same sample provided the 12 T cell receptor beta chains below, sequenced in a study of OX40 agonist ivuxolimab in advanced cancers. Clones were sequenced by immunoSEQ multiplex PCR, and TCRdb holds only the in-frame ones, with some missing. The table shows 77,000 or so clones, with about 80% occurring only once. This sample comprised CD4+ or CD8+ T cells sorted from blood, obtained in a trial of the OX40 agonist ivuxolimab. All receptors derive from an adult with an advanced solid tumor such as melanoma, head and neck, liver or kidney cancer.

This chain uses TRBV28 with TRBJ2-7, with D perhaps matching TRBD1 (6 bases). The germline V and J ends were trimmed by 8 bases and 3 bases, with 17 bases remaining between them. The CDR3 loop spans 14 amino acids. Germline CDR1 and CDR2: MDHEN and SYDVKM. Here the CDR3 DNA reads TGTGCCAGCTATGCAGGGACACTCGGCTACGAGCAGTACTTC. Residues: CASYAGTLGYEQYF. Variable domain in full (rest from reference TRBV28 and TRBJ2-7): DVKVTQSSRYLVKRTGEKVFLECVQDMDHENMFWYRQDPGLGLRLIYFSYDVKMKEKGDIPEGYSVSREKKERFSLILESASTNQTSMYLCASYAGTLGYEQYFGPGTRLTVT.

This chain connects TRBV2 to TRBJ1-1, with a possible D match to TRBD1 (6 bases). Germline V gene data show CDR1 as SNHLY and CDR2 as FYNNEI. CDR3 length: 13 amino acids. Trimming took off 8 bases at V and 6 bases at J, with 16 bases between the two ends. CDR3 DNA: TGTGCCAGCGGTCGACAGGACCTATCTGAAGCTTTCTTT. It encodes CASGRQDLSEAFF. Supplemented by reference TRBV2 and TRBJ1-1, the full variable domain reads EPEVTQTPSHQVTQMGQEVILRCVPISNHLYFYWYRQILGQKVEFLVSFYNNEISEKSEIFDDQFSVERPDGSNFTLKIRSTKLEDSAMYFCASGRQDLSEAFFGQGTRLTVV.

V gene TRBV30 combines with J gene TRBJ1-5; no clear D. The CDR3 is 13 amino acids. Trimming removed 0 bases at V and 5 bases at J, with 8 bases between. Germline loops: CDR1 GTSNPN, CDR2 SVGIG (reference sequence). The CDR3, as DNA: TGTGCCTGGAGTGTTGGGCAAGATCAGCCCCAGCATTTT. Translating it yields CAWSVGQDQPQHF.

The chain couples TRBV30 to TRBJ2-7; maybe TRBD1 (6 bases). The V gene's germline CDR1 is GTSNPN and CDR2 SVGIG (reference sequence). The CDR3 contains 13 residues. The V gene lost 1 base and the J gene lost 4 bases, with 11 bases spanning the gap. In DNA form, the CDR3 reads TGTGCCTGGAGTGCCCAACAGGGTTACGAGCAGTACTTC. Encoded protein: CAWSAQQGYEQYF.

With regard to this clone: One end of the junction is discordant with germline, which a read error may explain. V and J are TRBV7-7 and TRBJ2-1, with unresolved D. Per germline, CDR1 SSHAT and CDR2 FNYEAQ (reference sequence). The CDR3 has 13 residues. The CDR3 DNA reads TGTGCTAGCAGCTTAGATAGTTACAATGAGCAGTTCTTC. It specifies CASSLDSYNEQFF.

CDR3 DNA sequence: TGTGCCAGCAGCTTGAAGCAGGGTGGGGAGACCCAGTACTTC. This encodes CASSLKQGGETQYF. This rearrangement joins TRBV7-9 to TRBJ2-5; a weak D match, TRBD1 (5 bases). The CDR3 is 14 amino acids. Trimming removed 3 bases at V and 5 bases at J, with 13 bases between. Germline V lookup: CDR1 SEHNR, CDR2 FQNEAQ (reference sequence).

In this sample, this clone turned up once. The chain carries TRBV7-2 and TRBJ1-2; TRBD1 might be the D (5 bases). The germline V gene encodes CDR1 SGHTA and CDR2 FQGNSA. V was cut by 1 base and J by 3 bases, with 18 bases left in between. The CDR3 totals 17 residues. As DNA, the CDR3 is TGTGCCAGCAGCTTAGATTCGGGGCGGGCGCTAGACTATGGCTACACCTTC. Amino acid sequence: CASSLDSGRALDYGYTF.

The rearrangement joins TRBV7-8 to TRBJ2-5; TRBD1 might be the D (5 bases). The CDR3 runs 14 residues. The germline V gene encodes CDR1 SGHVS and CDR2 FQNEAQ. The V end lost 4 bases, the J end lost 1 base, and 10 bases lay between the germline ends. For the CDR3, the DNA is TGTGCCAGCAGCTCCACAGGTAGCCAAGAGACCCAGTACTTC. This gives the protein CASSSTGSQETQYF.

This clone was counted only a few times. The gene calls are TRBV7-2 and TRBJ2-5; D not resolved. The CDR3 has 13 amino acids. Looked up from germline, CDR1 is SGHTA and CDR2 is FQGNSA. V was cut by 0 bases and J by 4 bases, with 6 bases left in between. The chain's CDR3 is CASSLAQSETQYF. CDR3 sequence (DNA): TGTGCCAGCAGCTTAGCGCAGTCAGAGACCCAGTACTTC.

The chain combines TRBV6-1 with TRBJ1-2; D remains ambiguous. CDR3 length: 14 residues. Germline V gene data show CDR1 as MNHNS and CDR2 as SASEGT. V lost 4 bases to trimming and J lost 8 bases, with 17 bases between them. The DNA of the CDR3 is TGTGCCAGCAGTGCCTACCCGCGGGCTGGAGGCTACACCTTC. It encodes CASSAYPRAGGYTF.

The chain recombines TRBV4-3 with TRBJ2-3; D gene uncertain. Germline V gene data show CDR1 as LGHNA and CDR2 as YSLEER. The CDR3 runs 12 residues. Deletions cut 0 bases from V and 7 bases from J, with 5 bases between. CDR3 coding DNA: TGCGCCAGCAGCCAAGAAAGGCATACGCAGTATTTT. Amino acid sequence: CASSQERHTQYF.

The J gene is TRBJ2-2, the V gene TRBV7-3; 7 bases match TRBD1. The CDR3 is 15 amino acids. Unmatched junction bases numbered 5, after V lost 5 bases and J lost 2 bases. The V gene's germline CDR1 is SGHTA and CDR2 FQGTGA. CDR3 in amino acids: CASSKGQINTGELFF. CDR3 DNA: TGTGCCAGCAGCAAGGGACAGATTAACACCGGGGAGCTGTTTTTT.